A single sample is the source of the 25 T cell receptor beta chains below, sequenced in a study of blood T cell repertoires in COVID-19 (dated by TCRdb to 2020 to 2021). The library was built by means of the immunoSEQ multiplex PCR assay. Entries here come from immuneACCESS through TCRdb and include only in-frame sequences with V and J called. Some clones fail to appear in such tables; in the studies checked, an unresolved V gene covers under half of the shortfall, and the cause of the remainder is unknown. The sample table contains about 250,000 clones; only one count was recorded for 85% to 90% of them. Of the sample, about 14% is held by the ten largest clones. Material for sequencing was PBMCs or T cells enriched from blood (not recorded which). These receptors were collected from a man between 18 and 29 years old who had recovered from COVID-19.

The chain couples TRBV2 to TRBJ1-1; possible D gene TRBD1, 5 bases. This CDR3 is 14 amino acids long. Between the trimmed V and J ends, which lost 6 bases and 1 base, there was a span of 12 bases. The germline V gene has CDR1 SNHLY and CDR2 FYNNEI. The CDR3 region is CASRDRPGNTEAFF. CDR3 DNA sequence: TGTGCCAGCAGAGACAGACCGGGGAACACTGAAGCTTTCTTT.

The sample holds one count of this clone. V is TRBV5-4 and J is TRBJ1-2; 8 bases match TRBD1. The V gene's germline CDR1 is SGHNT and CDR2 YYREEE (reference sequence). Trimming took 4 bases from V and 6 from J; bases not matched to a gene: 11. The CDR3 consists of 15 residues. The CDR3 loop reads CASSRGQVEVNGYTF. CDR3 coding DNA: TGTGCCAGCAGCCGGGGACAGGTTGAGGTTAATGGCTACACCTTC. Complete variable domain (other parts from reference TRBV5-4 and TRBJ1-2): ETGVTQSPTHLIKTRGQQVTLRCSSQSGHNTVSWYQQALGQGPQFIFQYYREEENGRGNFPPRFSGLQFPNYSSELNVNALELDDSALYLCASSRGQVEVNGYTFGSGTRLTVV.

This clone was picked up many times. This chain uses TRBV12-3 or TRBV12-4 with TRBJ1-2; D possibly corresponds to TRBD1 (5 bases). The V gene lost 9 bases and the J gene lost 4 bases, with 15 bases spanning the gap. The CDR3 runs 13 residues. CDR3 nucleotide sequence: TGTGCCAGTAGCCGGGACTCAATCTATGGCTACACCTTC. Amino acid sequence: CASSRDSIYGYTF.

This CDR3 is CASSRQGYEQYF. As DNA, the CDR3 is TGCGCCAGCAGCCGGCAGGGGTACGAGCAGTACTTC. The chain uses TRBV5-1 and TRBJ2-7; perhaps TRBD1 as D (6 bases). With 4 bases removed from V and 4 bases from J, the gap between germline ends came to 9 bases. This CDR3 spans 12 amino acids. The germline V gene has CDR1 SGHRS and CDR2 YFSETQ.

CDR3 in amino acids: CASGPGTRVETQYF. CDR3 sequence (DNA): TGTGCCAGCGGGCCCGGGACTAGGGTGGAGACCCAGTACTTC. The chain carries TRBV2 and TRBJ2-5; 8 bases are a match to TRBD2. V lost 8 bases to trimming and J lost 5 bases; unmatched junction nucleotides: 10. CDR1 and CDR2 from the germline V gene are SNHLY and FYNNEI. The CDR3 sequence is 14 residues long.

The J gene is TRBJ2-7, the V gene TRBV18, with D maybe TRBD1 (6 bases). The V end lost 0 bases, the J end lost 3 bases, and 9 bases lay between the germline ends. From germline, CDR1 is KGHSH and CDR2 LQKENI. The CDR3 extends over 14 amino acids. CDR3 nucleotide sequence: TGTGCCAGCTCACCACCGGGACACTACTACGAGCAGTACTTC. This encodes CASSPPGHYYEQYF.

As regards this clone: The same CDR3 is also encoded by other DNA sequences in this sample. The V call is TRBV12-3 or TRBV12-4, the J call TRBJ2-5, with D unclear. Trimming pared 4 bases from V and 5 bases from J, leaving 11 bases between. The CDR3 runs to 13 residues. CDR3 in DNA: TGTGCCAGCAGTTCGGGTTCGCAGGAGACCCAGTACTTC. This translates into CASSSGSQETQYF.

The chain recombines TRBV9 with TRBJ1-5; 8 bases are a match to TRBD1. Germline loops: CDR1 SGDLS, CDR2 YYNGEE. With V trimmed by 0 bases and J by 5 bases, 19 bases remained unmatched. This CDR3 has 20 residues. The DNA for the CDR3 is TGTGCCAGCAGCGTAGCTACAATCCCCTTCCCGACAGGGGTGGATCAGCCCCAGCATTTT. It specifies CASSVATIPFPTGVDQPQHF.

The rearrangement uses TRBV10-3 and TRBJ2-7; TRBD1 matches 9 bases. V shed 4 bases and J 5 bases; nucleotides not matched to a gene: 6. Germline V lookup: CDR1 ENHRY, CDR2 SYGVKD. The CDR3 covers 14 residues. CDR3 region: CAISGQGVPDEQYF. The DNA of the CDR3 is TGTGCCATCAGTGGACAGGGGGTTCCCGACGAGCAGTACTTC.

V gene TRBV3-1 (or the pseudogene TRBV3-2) combines with J gene TRBJ1-5, with a possible D match to TRBD1 (5 bases). V was trimmed by 1 base and J by 6 bases, leaving 10 bases between them. Germline V gives CDR1 LGHDT, CDR2 YNNKEL (reference sequence). This CDR3 has 14 amino acids. The CDR3 loop reads CASSQGGTSQPQHF. The CDR3 region has the DNA TGTGCCAGCAGCCAAGGGGGCACGAGTCAGCCCCAGCATTTT.

The chain is built from TRBV12-3 or TRBV12-4 and TRBJ1-2, with D unresolved. V was pared by 5 bases and J by 5 bases, with 9 bases between. The CDR3 has 12 residues. The CDR3 sequence: CASSPGIYGYTF. CDR3 in DNA: TGTGCCAGCAGTCCAGGAATTTATGGCTACACCTTC.

The genes are TRBV20-1 and TRBJ2-2; 9 bases agree with TRBD2. From germline, CDR1 is DFQATT and CDR2 SNEGSKA (reference sequence). Trimming at V came to 3 bases and at J to 3 bases, leaving 5 bases not matched to a gene. The CDR3 has 15 residues. In DNA, the CDR3 is TGCAGTGCTAGTTTGGCGGGGGGGCACACCGGGGAGCTGTTTTTT. It translates to CSASLAGGHTGELFF.

V is TRBV21-1 and J is TRBJ2-3; the D segment call TRBD1 is taken from the table without a DNA check. TRBV21-1 is a pseudogene segment. The CDR3 sequence is 15 residues long. Here the CDR3 DNA reads TGTGCCAGCAGCAAACGACAGGGGGCCGGTGATACGCAGTATTTT. Translating gives CASSKRQGAGDTQYF.

The rearrangement links TRBV5-1 to TRBJ1-1; a weak D match, TRBD1 (6 bases). The CDR3 is made up of 14 amino acids. Trimming took 2 bases from V and 3 from J, leaving 11 bases between them. Germline V CDR1 and CDR2: SGHRS, YFSETQ. The CDR3 DNA follows: TGCGCCAGCAGCTTTCAGGGGCTCGACACTGAAGCTTTCTTT. Its protein product is CASSFQGLDTEAFF.

J is TRBJ2-1 and V is TRBV2; possibly TRBD1 for D (6 bases). Trimming shortened V by 6 bases and J by 4 bases, and 19 bases separated the two germline ends. The CDR3 has 16 residues. Germline V lookup: CDR1 SNHLY, CDR2 FYNNEI. CDR3 coding DNA: TGTGCCAGCAGGTCCGCCCGCTGGACAGTTTACAATGAGCAGTTCTTC. Translating gives CASRSARWTVYNEQFF.

This clone was found once. This chain joins TRBV28 and TRBJ1-2, with TRBD1 as a possible D gene (5 bases). CDR1 is MDHEN and CDR2 is SYDVKM in the germline V gene. Trimming shortened V by 8 bases and J by 6 bases, and 13 bases separated the two germline ends. CDR3 length: 12 amino acids. The CDR3 nucleotides read TGTGCCAGCCTGGGGGGATCGGATGGCTACACCTTC. This translates into CASLGGSDGYTF.

The chain links TRBV19 to TRBJ1-1; the D is unclear. Germline loops: CDR1 LNHDA, CDR2 SQIVND (reference sequence). The CDR3 runs to 15 residues. The ends were cut back, 5 bases at V and 1 base at J, with 14 bases in the middle. For the CDR3, the DNA is TGTGCCAGTAGTCCCGGGGAGGGAGCGAACACTGAAGCTTTCTTT. Protein: CASSPGEGANTEAFF.

The chain is built from TRBV5-6 and TRBJ2-1; maybe TRBD2 (5 bases). The CDR3 is 13 amino acids. Germline-derived CDR1 and CDR2 are SGHDT and YYEEEE. Trimming cost V 4 bases and J 1 base, with 6 bases left between them. This CDR3 reads CASSTGSYNEQFF. CDR3 nucleotide sequence: TGTGCCAGCAGCACGGGGTCCTACAATGAGCAGTTCTTC.

The CDR3 spells CASRPVASGSYEQYF. The DNA of the CDR3 is TGCGCCAGCAGGCCCGTGGCTAGCGGGAGCTACGAGCAGTACTTC. The chain combines TRBV4-1 with TRBJ2-7; TRBD2 matches at 10 bases. The CDR3 is made up of 15 amino acids. From germline, CDR1 is MGHRA and CDR2 YSYEKL. Trimming took 6 bases from V and 3 from J; bases not matched to a gene: 8.

V gene TRBV10-2 combines with J gene TRBJ2-6; perhaps TRBD2 as D (7 bases). Trimming cost V 6 bases and J 4 bases, with 13 bases left between them. Germline V gene lookup returns CDR1 WSHSY and CDR2 SAAADI. This CDR3 region has 15 residues. CDR3 coding DNA: TGCGCCAGCAGGTCTGGGGGGGCAGGGGCCAACGTCCTGACTTTC. Its protein product is CASRSGGAGANVLTF.

The chain is built from TRBV13 and TRBJ1-1; TRBD1 agrees at 7 bases. The CDR3 totals 13 residues. Looked up from germline, CDR1 is PRHDT and CDR2 is FYEKMQ (reference sequence). With 5 bases clipped from V and 11 bases from J, the junction kept 11 bases outside the gene matches. The CDR3 DNA follows: TGTGCCAGCAGCCCGGGACAGAACACTGTTGCTTTCTTT. Protein product: CASSPGQNTVAFF.

The chain links TRBV7-3 to TRBJ2-1; 11 bases are shared with TRBD2. V was pared by 4 bases and J by 9 bases, with 5 bases of the junction left unmatched. Germline-derived CDR1 and CDR2 are SGHTA and FQGTGA. The CDR3 runs 14 residues. CDR3 sequence (DNA): TGTGCCAGCAGCTCACTAGCGGGAGTGAGTGAGCAGTTCTTC. Translation gives CASSSLAGVSEQFF.

This clone was seen more than once but under ten times. The chain links TRBV10-2 to TRBJ2-3; D ambiguous. Trimming left V 2 bases short and J 4 bases short, with 16 bases between. The germline gives CDR1 WSHSY, CDR2 SAAADI. The CDR3 extends over 16 amino acids. In DNA, the CDR3 is TGCGCCAGCAGTGAGGGTCGCACCTCGCGAGCAGATACGCAGTATTTT. Amino acid sequence: CASSEGRTSRADTQYF.

The chain combines TRBV6-5 with TRBJ2-7, with 10 bases aligning to TRBD1. Trimming took 7 bases from V and 3 from J; bases not matched to a gene: 6. Germline V CDR1 and CDR2: MNHEY, SVGAGI. The CDR3 runs 14 residues. This CDR3 is CASTGTGEHYEQYF. The CDR3, as DNA: TGTGCCAGCACCGGGACAGGGGAGCACTACGAGCAGTACTTC.

V usage is TRBV30 and J usage is TRBJ2-3, with D maybe TRBD1 (5 bases). Trimming stripped 2 bases from V and 7 bases from J, with 16 bases between. The length of the CDR3 is 14 residues. CDR1 GTSNPN and CDR2 SVGIG come from the germline V gene (reference sequence). The CDR3 nucleotides read TGTGCCTGGAGTTATCCGGGCGGACATTATACGCAGTATTTT. It encodes CAWSYPGGHYTQYF.